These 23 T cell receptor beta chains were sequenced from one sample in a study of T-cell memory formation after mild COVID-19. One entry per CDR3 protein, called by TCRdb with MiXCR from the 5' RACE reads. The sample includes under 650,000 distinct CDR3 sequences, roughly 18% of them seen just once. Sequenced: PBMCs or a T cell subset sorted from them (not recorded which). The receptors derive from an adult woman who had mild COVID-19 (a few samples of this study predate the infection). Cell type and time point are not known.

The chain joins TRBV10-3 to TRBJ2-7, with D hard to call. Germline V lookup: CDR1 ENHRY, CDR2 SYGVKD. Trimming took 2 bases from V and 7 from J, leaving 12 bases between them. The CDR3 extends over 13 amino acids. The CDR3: CAISEVQAAEQYF. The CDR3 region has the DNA TGTGCCATCAGTGAGGTCCAGGCGGCAGAGCAGTACTTC.

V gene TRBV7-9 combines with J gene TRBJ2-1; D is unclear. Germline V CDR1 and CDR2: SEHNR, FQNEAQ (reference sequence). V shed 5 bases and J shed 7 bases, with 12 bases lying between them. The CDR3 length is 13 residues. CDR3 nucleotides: TGTGCCAGCAGCCAGGTGGTGGGGAATGAGCAGTTCTTC. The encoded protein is CASSQVVGNEQFF.

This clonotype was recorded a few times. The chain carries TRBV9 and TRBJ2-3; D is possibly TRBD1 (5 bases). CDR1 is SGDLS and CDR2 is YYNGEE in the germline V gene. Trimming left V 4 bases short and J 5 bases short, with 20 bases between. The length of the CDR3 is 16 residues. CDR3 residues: CASSLIGFGAGDTQYF. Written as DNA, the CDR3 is TGTGCCAGCAGCCTAATTGGATTTGGGGCTGGAGATACGCAGTATTTT.

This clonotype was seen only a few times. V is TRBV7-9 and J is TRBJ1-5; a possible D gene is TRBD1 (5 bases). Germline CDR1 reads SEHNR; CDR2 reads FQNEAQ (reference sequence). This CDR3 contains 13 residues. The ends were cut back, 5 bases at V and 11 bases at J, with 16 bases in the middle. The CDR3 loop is CASSVEGPAAQHF. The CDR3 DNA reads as TGTGCCAGCAGCGTCGAGGGGCCCGCGGCCCAGCATTTT.

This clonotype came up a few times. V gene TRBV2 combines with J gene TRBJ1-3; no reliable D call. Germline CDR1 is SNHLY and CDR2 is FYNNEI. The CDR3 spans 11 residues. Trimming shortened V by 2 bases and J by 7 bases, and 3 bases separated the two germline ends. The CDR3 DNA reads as TGTGCCAGCAGTGAACGGAACACCATATATTTT. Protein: CASSERNTIYF.

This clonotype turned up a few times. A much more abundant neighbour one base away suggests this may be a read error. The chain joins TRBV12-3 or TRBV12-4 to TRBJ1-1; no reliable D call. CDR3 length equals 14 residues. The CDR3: CASRHRRMNTEASF. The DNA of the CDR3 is TGTGCCAGCAGACACAGAAGAATGAACACTGAAGCTTCCTTT.

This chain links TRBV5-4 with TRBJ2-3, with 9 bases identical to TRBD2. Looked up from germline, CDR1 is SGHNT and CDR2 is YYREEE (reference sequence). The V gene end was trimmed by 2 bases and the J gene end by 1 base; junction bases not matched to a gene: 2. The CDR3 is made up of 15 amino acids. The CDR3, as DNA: TGTGCCAGCAGCTTTGCTAGCGGGGGCACAGATACGCAGTATTTT. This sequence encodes CASSFASGGTDTQYF.

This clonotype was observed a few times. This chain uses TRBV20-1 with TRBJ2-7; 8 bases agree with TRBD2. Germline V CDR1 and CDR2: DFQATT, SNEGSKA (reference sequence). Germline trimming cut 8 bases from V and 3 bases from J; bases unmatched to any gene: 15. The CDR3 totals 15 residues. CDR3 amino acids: CSPSEPKRGYYEQYF. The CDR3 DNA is TGCAGTCCATCCGAGCCAAAGCGGGGGTACTACGAGCAGTACTTC.

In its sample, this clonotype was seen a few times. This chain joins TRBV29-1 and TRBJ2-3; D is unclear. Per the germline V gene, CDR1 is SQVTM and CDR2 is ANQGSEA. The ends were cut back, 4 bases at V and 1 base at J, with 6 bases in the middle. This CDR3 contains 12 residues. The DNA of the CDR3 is TGCAGCGTTGGCCACGGCACAGATACGCAGTATTTT. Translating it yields CSVGHGTDTQYF.

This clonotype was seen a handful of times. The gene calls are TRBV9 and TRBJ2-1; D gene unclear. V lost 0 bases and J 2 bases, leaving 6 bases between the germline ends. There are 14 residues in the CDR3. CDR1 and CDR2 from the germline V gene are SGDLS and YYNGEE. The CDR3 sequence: CASSVGGAYNEQFF. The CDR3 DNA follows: TGTGCCAGCAGCGTAGGAGGCGCCTACAATGAGCAGTTCTTC.

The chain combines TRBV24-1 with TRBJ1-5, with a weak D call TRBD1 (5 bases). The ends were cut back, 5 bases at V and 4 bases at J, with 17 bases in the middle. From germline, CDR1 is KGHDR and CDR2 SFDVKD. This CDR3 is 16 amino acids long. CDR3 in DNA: TGTGCCACCAGTGGGGGGAAAGTGAGCAGTAATCAGCCCCAGCATTTT. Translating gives CATSGGKVSSNQPQHF.

CDR3 region: CSARVSLLSGSDNEQFF. CDR3 in DNA: TGCAGTGCTAGAGTCTCACTGCTTAGCGGGAGTGACAATGAGCAGTTCTTC. V and J are TRBV20-1 and TRBJ2-1; 9 bases line up with TRBD2. Germline V gene lookup returns CDR1 DFQATT and CDR2 SNEGSKA (reference sequence). This CDR3 comprises 17 residues. The ends lost 1 base at V and 5 bases at J; junction bases unmatched: 12.

The DNA of the CDR3 is TGTGCCAGCAGCTCTCGCGGCGGCCACCCAGGAGAGCAGTACTTC. The encoded protein is CASSSRGGHPGEQYF. The chain employs TRBV5-8 and TRBJ2-7; unclear D gene. The CDR3 is made up of 15 amino acids. Per germline, CDR1 SGHTS and CDR2 YDEGEE. The germline V and J ends were trimmed by 3 bases and 7 bases, with 20 bases remaining between them.

The CDR3 here is CATSDSRGRWGYEQYF. The DNA for the CDR3 is TGTGCCACCAGTGATTCTAGGGGGCGATGGGGCTACGAGCAGTACTTC. V and J are TRBV24-1 and TRBJ2-7; 7 nucleotides align to TRBD1. The CDR3 is made up of 16 amino acids. Germline loops: CDR1 KGHDR, CDR2 SFDVKD. The J segment lost 3 bases and the V segment lost 2 bases, leaving 9 bases of the junction unmatched.

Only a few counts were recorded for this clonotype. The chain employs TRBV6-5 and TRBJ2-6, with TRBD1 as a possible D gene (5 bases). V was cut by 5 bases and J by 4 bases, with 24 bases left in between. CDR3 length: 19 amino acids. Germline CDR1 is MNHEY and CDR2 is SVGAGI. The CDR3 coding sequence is TGTGCCAGCAGTCCACTCGGATCTCTCATTGGGGCGGGGGCCAACGTCCTGACTTTC. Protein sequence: CASSPLGSLIGAGANVLTF.

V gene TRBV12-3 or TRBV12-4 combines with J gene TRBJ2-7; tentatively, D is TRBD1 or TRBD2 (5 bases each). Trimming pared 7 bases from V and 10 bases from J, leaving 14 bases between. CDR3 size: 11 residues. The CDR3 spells CASNYGTHQYF. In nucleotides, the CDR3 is TGTGCCAGCAACTATGGGACGCATCAGTACTTC.

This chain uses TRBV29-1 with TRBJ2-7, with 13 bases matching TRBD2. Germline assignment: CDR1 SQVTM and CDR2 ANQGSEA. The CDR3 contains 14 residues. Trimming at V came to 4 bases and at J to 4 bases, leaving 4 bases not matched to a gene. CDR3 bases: TGCAGCGTTGTACTAGCGGGAGGGCCGTACGAGCAGTACTTC. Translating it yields CSVVLAGGPYEQYF.

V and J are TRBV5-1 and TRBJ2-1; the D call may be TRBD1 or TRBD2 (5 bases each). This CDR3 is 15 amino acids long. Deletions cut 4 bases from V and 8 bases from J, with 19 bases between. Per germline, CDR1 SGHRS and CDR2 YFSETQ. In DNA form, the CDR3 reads TGCGCCAGCAGCAGTACCGAGGGGCAGGTCGATGAGCAGTTCTTC. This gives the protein CASSSTEGQVDEQFF. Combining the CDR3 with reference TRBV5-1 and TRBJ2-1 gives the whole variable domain KAGVTQTPRYLIKTRGQQVTLSCSPISGHRSVSWYQQTPGQGLQFLFEYFSETQRNKGNFPGRFSGRQFSNSRSEMNVSTLELGDSALYLCASSSTEGQVDEQFFGPGTRLTVL.

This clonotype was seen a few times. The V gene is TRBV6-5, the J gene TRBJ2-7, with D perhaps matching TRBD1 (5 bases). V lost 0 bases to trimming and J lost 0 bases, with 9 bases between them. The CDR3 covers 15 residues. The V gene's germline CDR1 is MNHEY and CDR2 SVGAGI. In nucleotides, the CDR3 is TGTGCCAGCAGTTACTCAGGGGCGAGCTCCTACGAGCAGTACTTC. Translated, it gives CASSYSGASSYEQYF.

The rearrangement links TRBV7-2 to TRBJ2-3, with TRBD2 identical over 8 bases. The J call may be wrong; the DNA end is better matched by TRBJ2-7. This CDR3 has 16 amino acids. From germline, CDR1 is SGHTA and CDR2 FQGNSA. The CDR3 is CASSSLFSGGTTEQYF. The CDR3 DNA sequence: TGTGCCAGCAGCTCCCTATTCAGCGGGGGTACCACTGAGCAGTACTTC.

CDR3 residues: CASTAPGLSNEQFF. CDR3 sequence (DNA): TGTGCCAGCACCGCCCCCGGCCTGTCCAATGAGCAGTTCTTC. The chain employs TRBV7-9 and TRBJ2-1; D ambiguous. In germline, CDR1 is SEHNR, CDR2 FQNEAQ (reference sequence). This CDR3 is 14 amino acids long. Trimming took off 7 bases at V and 6 bases at J, with 16 bases between the two ends.

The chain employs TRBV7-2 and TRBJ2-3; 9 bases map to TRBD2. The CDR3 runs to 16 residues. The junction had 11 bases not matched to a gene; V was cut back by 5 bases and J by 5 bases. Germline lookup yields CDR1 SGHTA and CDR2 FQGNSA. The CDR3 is CASSPRGGGWQDTQYF. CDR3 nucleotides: TGTGCCAGCAGCCCCCGCGGGGGGGGCTGGCAAGATACGCAGTATTTT.

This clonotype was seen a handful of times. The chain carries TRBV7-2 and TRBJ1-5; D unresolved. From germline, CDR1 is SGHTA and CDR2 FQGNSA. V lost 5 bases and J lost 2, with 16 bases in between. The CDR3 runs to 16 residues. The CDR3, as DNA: TGTGCCAGCAGCCAAACCTCCGGTGAAGGCAATCAGCCCCAGCATTTT. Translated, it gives CASSQTSGEGNQPQHF.